These T cell receptor beta chains were read from a single sample in a study of T cell responses to AZD1222 COVID-19 vaccine. Method: immunoSEQ multiplex PCR; TCRdb's copy keeps in-frame clones and lacks some. The sample records 100,000 to 150,000 clones, around 92% being singletons. The sample was peripheral blood, taken on day 0 of AZD1222 vaccination. The receptors derive from an adult in good health. The CDR3 runs from the conserved cysteine through the conserved F or W. The D gene is left open where the match is weak. Clone size is stated in some rows and not others, as once, few, many or a class when expanded.

>.|TRBJ2-7|TRBV5-6|once
TGTGCCAGCAGCGCGGGCCTGACCTACGAGCAGTACTTC
CASSAGLTYEQYF
>TRBD1|TRBJ1-4|TRBV27|.
TGTGCCAGCAGCCTGCTGACAGGGGATCTTAATGAAAAACTGTTTTTT
CASSLLTGDLNEKLFF
>TRBD1|TRBJ2-7|TRBV19|.
TGTGCCAGTAGTACCGCCGGGGGACAGGGGGTCTACGAGCAGTACTTC
CASSTAGGQGVYEQYF
>.|TRBJ1-5|TRBV2|.
TGTGCCAGCAGTGTTCGTGGTTACAATCAGCCCCAGCATTTT
CASSVRGYNQPQHF
>.|TRBJ1-4|TRBV10-2|.
TGCGCCAGCAGTGAAGGACCGACGAATGAAAAACTGTTTTTT
CASSEGPTNEKLFF
>.|TRBJ1-2|TRBV6-1|.
TGTGCCAGCAGTGAAGTCCCGGGAGTTAACTATGGCTACACCTTC
CASSEVPGVNYGYTF
>.|TRBJ1-2|TRBV9|.
TGTGCCAGCAGCGTAAGGACAGCCGATGGTTACACCTTC
CASSVRTADGYTF
>.|TRBJ1-6|TRBV12-3/TRBV12-4|.
TGTGCCAGCAGTTTAGCGCGGATTTCACCCCTCCACTTT
CASSLARISPLHF
>TRBD2|TRBJ2-1|TRBV20-1|.
TGCAGTGCTAGTGGGATTACTAGCGGGAGGGCCGATGAGCAGTTCTTC
CSASGITSGRADEQFF
>.|TRBJ2-1|TRBV10-3|.
TGTGCCATCAGGGGGGACCTCTTGGGGGAGCAGTTCTTC
CAIRGDLLGEQFF
>.|TRBJ1-1|TRBV19|.
TGTGCCAGTAGCCACGTGAACACTGAAGCTTTCTTT
CASSHVNTEAFF
>.|TRBJ1-1|TRBV6-5|.
TGTGCCAGCAGTTACGGTTTTGAAGCTTTCTTT
CASSYGFEAFF
>TRBD2|TRBJ2-1|TRBV27|.
TGTGCCAGCAGTTTATTAGGCGGGAGGGAACTTAGGGATGAGCAGTTCTTC
CASSLLGGRELRDEQFF
>TRBD1|TRBJ1-1|TRBV14|once
TGTGCCAGCAGCCACACGGGACAGGGGGACACTGAAGCTTTCTTT
CASSHTGQGDTEAFF
>TRBD2|TRBJ2-2|TRBV30|.
TGTGCCTGGACCTCGGGACTAGCGGGGGGCACCGGGGAGCTGTTTTTT
CAWTSGLAGGTGELFF
>.|TRBJ2-5|TRBV20-1|few
TGCAGTGCTAGGGACCAAGAGACCCAGTACTTC
CSARDQETQYF
>TRBD2|TRBJ2-7|TRBV4-2|.
TGTGCCAGCAGCCAACTAGCGGGAGGCCTCTACGAGCAGTACTTC
CASSQLAGGLYEQYF
>.|TRBJ1-1|TRBV19|.
TGTGCCAGTAGTACCCAGATGAACACTGAAGCTTTCTTT
CASSTQMNTEAFF
>.|TRBJ1-2|TRBV5-1|.
TGCGCCAGCAGCTCGACCTCTAACTATGGCTACACCTTC
CASSSTSNYGYTF
>.|TRBJ1-5|TRBV6-5|.
TGTGCCAGCAGTTACTCCAGGGGCCAGCCCCAGCATTTT
CASSYSRGQPQHF
>TRBD2|TRBJ2-5|TRBV5-4|.
TGTGCCAGCAGCTTGGGTTCGGGAGGGGGACAAGAGACCCAGTACTTC
CASSLGSGGGQETQYF
>.|TRBJ2-5|TRBV21-1|.
TGTGCCAGCAGCAACCGAGGGGAGACCCAGTACTTC
CASSNRGETQYF
>.|TRBJ2-2|TRBV7-9|.
TGTGCCAGCCGTCGAGGGGCGGGCACCGGGGAGCTGTTTTTT
CASRRGAGTGELFF
>.|TRBJ2-3|TRBV6-5|.
TGTGCCAGCAGTTACTTAGCACACACAGATACGCAGTATTTT
CASSYLAHTDTQYF
>TRBD1|TRBJ2-3|TRBV28|.
TGTGCCAGCAGTGCCCCCGGGACAGGCACAGATACGCAGTATTTT
CASSAPGTGTDTQYF
>.|TRBJ2-5|TRBV5-1|.
TGCGCCAGCAGCTTGGGCGGGGTCCAAGAGACCCAGTACTTC
CASSLGGVQETQYF
>.|TRBJ2-4|TRBV6-5|.
TGTGCCAGCAGTTACTCGAGGACAGCAAACATTCAGTACTTC
CASSYSRTANIQYF
>.|TRBJ2-1|TRBV7-8|.
TGTGCCAGCAGCTTAGGAGCCCTCAGGCTCCACTCCTACAATGAGCAGTTCTTC
CASSLGALRLHSYNEQFF
>TRBD2|TRBJ2-1|TRBV5-8|.
TGTGCCAGCAGCGTACTTAGCGGGAGCGGGAGTGAGCAGTTCTTC
CASSVLSGSGSEQFF
>TRBD2|TRBJ2-2|TRBV7-9|.
TGTGCCAGCAGCCGCGGGGGACCCGGGGAGCTGTTTTTT
CASSRGGPGELFF
>TRBD2|TRBJ2-2|TRBV3-1/TRBV3-2|.
TGTGCCAGCAGCCAAGGGCTAGCGGGAGTTTCCGGGGAGCTGTTTTTT
CASSQGLAGVSGELFF
>.|TRBJ2-7|TRBV2|.
TGTGCCAGCAGGTCCTACGAGCAGTACTTC
CASRSYEQYF
>.|TRBJ1-1|TRBV6-2/TRBV6-3|.
TGTGCCAGCAGCCAGGACAGTGAAGCTTTCTTT
CASSQDSEAFF
>.|TRBJ1-5|TRBV6-5|.
TGTGCCAGCAGTACCCGGGACAGCAATCAGCCCCAGCATTTT
CASSTRDSNQPQHF
>TRBD2|TRBJ2-5|TRBV2|.
TGTGCCAGCAGTGAGAATAGCGGGACCGAGACCCAGTACTTC
CASSENSGTETQYF
>.|TRBJ2-3|TRBV5-6|.
TGTGCCAGCAGCCATGGGATCACAGATACGCAGTATTTT
CASSHGITDTQYF
>TRBD1|TRBJ1-4|TRBV5-1|.
TGCGCCAGCAGCTTGGGGACAGGGAGAAATGAAAAACTGTTTTTT
CASSLGTGRNEKLFF
>TRBD2|TRBJ2-1|TRBV2|.
TGTGCCAGCAGTCCCCGACTAGCGGGGATCTACAATGAGCAGTTCTTC
CASSPRLAGIYNEQFF
>.|TRBJ2-7|TRBV5-1|.
TGCGCCAGCAGCCAGATATCCGCGGCTCCCGAGCAGTACTTC
CASSQISAAPEQYF
>TRBD2|TRBJ2-7|TRBV5-1|.
TGCGCCAGCGAGCCCGGGGACGGGAGGATCTCCTACGAGCAGTACTTC
CASEPGDGRISYEQYF
>TRBD2|TRBJ2-7|TRBV28|.
TGTGCCAGCAGTTTAAATGGTTTTAGCGGGAGGGCCTTGGACTTC
CASSLNGFSGRALDF
>TRBD2|TRBJ2-1|TRBV27|.
TGTGCCTGTCGGTGGACTAGCGCGGGCAATGAGCAGTTCTTC
CACRWTSAGNEQFF
>.|TRBJ2-4|TRBV6-5|.
TGTGCCAGCAGTAATAGCGTTGCCAAAAACATTCAGTACTTC
CASSNSVAKNIQYF
>.|TRBJ2-3|TRBV21-1|.
TGTGCCAGCAGCCCGTTTGACTGCACAGATACGCAGTATTTT
CASSPFDCTDTQYF
>TRBD1|TRBJ1-6|TRBV4-1|once
TGCGCCAGCAAGAGACAGGGGTCCTCACCCCTCCACTTT
CASKRQGSSPLHF
>.|TRBJ2-1|TRBV19|.
TGTGCCAGTAGGAAAATTGGGGGAGGACACAATGAGCAGTTCTTC
CASRKIGGGHNEQFF
>TRBD1|TRBJ1-1|TRBV3-1/TRBV3-2|once
TGTGCCAGCAGCCAGAAGGGGGCGATTAAAGCTTTCTTT
CASSQKGAIKAFF
>.|TRBJ2-1|TRBV28|once
TGTGCCAGTGACCGACAGTGGGTAAATGAGCAGTTCTTC
CASDRQWVNEQFF
>TRBD1|TRBJ1-2|TRBV5-5|.
TGTGCCAGCAGCGGAACCGGGACAGCACTCCCCAACTATGGCTACACCTTC
CASSGTGTALPNYGYTF
>.|TRBJ1-6|TRBV20-1|once
TGCAGTGCAAACGACGGCGGCAGAGCCCACTTT
CSANDGGRAHF
>TRBD1|TRBJ1-6|TRBV9|.
TGTGCCAGCAGCACTACAGGGGCCTATAATTCACCCCTCCACTTT
CASSTTGAYNSPLHF
>TRBD2|TRBJ2-1|TRBV24-1|.
TGTGCCACCAGCGGGACTAGTCGCAATGAGCAGTTCTTC
CATSGTSRNEQFF
>.|TRBJ1-1|TRBV7-9|.
TGTGCCAGCAGCTTTCAACCAACTGAAGCTTTCTTT
CASSFQPTEAFF
>.|TRBJ1-2|TRBV7-8|.
TGTGCCAGCAGCCCCCACAGGGTTACCTATGGCTACACCTTC
CASSPHRVTYGYTF
>.|TRBJ2-2|TRBV29-1|.
TGCAGCGTTGAACCCAGGGACACAGTAACCGGGGAGCTGTTTTTT
CSVEPRDTVTGELFF
>.|TRBJ2-7|TRBV19|.
TGTGCCAGTAGTAAGGGGGCCTACGAGCAGTACTTC
CASSKGAYEQYF
>TRBD1|TRBJ1-5|TRBV5-1|.
TGCGCCAGCAGCAAGGAAGGGGGACAGGCGATCAATCAGCCCCAGCATTTT
CASSKEGGQAINQPQHF
>.|TRBJ1-2|TRBV21-1|.
TGTGCCAGCAGCAAGGTTACCGGGCCCAAGATCAGCTACACCTTC
CASSKVTGPKISYTF
>.|TRBJ1-2|TRBV2|.
TGTGCCAGCAGTGAAGGGTGGATCTCCTATGGCTACACCTTC
CASSEGWISYGYTF